The sequence of this TCR beta chain was determined in a study of cytomegalovirus exposure and HLA in healthy donors. Germline lookup yields CDR1 MDHEN and CDR2 SYDVKM. This CDR3 comprises 13 residues. V lost 6 bases and J lost 3, with 9 bases in between. In nominal health when sampled, donors likely had unrecorded immune exposures nonetheless. A remark on this clone: The antigen is unknown.

The PCR used 60 Vbeta and 13 Jbeta primers. Assay used: immunoSEQ multiplex PCR; TCRdb lists only in-frame clones, some missing. The repertoire consists of 65,000 to 80,000 clones, with 79% occurring once and the leading ten covering approximately 20%. Notes on the study in general: Clonal expansion, a later analysis showed, was greater in HLA-associated TCR beta chains than in equally common others. TCR beta V- and J-gene trimming, according to a later analysis, was linked to a missense DCLRE1C variant.

The receptor's source is a woman between 40 and 55 years old in good health and CMV-seropositive. V usage is TRBV28 and J usage is TRBJ1-5; tentatively, D is TRBD1 (5 bases). The sequenced sample consisted of PBMCs. Here the CDR3 reads CASSRVVNQPQHF. The CDR3 DNA reads TGTGCCAGCAGCAGGGTTGTCAATCAGCCCCAGCATTTT.